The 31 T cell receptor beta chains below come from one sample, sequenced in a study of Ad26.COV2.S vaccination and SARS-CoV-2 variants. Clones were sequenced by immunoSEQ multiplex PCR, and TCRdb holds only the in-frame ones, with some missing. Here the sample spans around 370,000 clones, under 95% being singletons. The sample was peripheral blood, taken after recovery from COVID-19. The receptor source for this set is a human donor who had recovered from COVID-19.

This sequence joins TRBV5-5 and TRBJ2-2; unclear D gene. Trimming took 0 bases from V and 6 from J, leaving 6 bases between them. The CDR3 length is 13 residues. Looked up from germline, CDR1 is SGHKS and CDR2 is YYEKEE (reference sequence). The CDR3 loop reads CASSLGSPGELFF. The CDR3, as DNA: TGTGCCAGCAGCTTGGGGAGTCCCGGGGAGCTGTTTTTT. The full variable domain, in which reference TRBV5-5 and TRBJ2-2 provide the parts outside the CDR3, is DAGVTQSPTHLIKTRGQQVTLRCSPISGHKSVSWYQQVLGQGPQFIFQYYEKEERGRGNFPDRFSARQFPNYSSELNVNALLLGDSALYLCASSLGSPGELFFGEGSRLTVL.

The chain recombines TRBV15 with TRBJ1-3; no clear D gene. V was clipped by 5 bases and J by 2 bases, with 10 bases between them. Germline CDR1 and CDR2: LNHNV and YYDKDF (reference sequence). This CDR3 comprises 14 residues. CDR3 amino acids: CATSLQVAGNTIYF. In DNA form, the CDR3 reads TGTGCCACCAGCCTTCAGGTTGCTGGAAACACCATATATTTT.

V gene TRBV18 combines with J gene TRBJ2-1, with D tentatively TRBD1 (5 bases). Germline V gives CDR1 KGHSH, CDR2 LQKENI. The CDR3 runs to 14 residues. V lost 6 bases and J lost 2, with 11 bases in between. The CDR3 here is CASSDSSPYNEQFF. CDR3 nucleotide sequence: TGTGCCAGCTCCGACAGTTCCCCCTACAATGAGCAGTTCTTC.

The CDR3 is CASSLGLAGGQGETQYF. In DNA, the CDR3 is TGTGCCAGCAGCCTGGGACTAGCGGGGGGGCAGGGGGAGACCCAGTACTTC. The chain carries TRBV5-4 and TRBJ2-5, with TRBD2 identical over 16 bases. V dropped 4 bases and J dropped 5; count of bases not matched to a gene: 8. The CDR3 is 17 amino acids. CDR1 is SGHNT and CDR2 is YYREEE in the germline V gene (reference sequence).

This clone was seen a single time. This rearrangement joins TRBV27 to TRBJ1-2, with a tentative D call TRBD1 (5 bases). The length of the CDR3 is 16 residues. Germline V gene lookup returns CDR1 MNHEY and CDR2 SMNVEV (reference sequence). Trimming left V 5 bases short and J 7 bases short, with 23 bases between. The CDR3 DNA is TGTGCCAGCAGTCGCGCGGGGGTGGTGGGGTCGGGTGGCTACACCTTC. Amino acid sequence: CASSRAGVVGSGGYTF.

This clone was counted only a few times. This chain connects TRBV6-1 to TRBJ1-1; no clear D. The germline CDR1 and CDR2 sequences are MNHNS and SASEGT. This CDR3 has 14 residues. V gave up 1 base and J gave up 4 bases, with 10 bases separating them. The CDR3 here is CASSEGPVGTEAFF. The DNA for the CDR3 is TGTGCCAGCAGTGAAGGTCCAGTTGGCACTGAAGCTTTCTTT.

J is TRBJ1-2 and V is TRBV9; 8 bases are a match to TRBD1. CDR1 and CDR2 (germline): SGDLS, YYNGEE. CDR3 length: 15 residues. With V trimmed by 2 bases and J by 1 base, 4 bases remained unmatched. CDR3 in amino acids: CASSVGQDINYGYTF. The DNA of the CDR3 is TGTGCCAGCAGCGTGGGACAGGATATTAACTATGGCTACACCTTC.

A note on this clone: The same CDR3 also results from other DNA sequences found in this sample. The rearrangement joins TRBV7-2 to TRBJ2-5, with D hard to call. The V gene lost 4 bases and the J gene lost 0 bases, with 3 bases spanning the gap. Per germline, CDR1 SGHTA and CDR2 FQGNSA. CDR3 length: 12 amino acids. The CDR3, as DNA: TGTGCCAGCAGCTCGTACCAAGAGACCCAGTACTTC. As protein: CASSSYQETQYF.

The CDR3 region is CASRVTRSDTEAFF. CDR3 DNA: TGTGCCAGCAGGGTTACCAGGTCGGACACTGAAGCTTTCTTT. V gene TRBV2 combines with J gene TRBJ1-1; D call uncertain. Trimming left V 6 bases short and J 3 bases short, with 14 bases between. The germline CDR1 and CDR2 sequences are SNHLY and FYNNEI. The length of the CDR3 is 14 residues.

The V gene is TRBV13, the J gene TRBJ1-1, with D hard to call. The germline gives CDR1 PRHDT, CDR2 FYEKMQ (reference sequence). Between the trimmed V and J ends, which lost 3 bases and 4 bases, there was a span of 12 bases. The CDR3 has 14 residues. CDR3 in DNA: TGTGCCAGCAGCTTCAGTCTCCGGGGCACTGAAGCTTTCTTT. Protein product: CASSFSLRGTEAFF.

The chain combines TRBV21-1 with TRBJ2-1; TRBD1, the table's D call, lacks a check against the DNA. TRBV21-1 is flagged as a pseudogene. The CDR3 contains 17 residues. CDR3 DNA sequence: TGTGCCAGCACCAAAAATTGGACAGAGAAAGTCTTGAATGAGCAGTTCTTC. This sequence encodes CASTKNWTEKVLNEQFF.

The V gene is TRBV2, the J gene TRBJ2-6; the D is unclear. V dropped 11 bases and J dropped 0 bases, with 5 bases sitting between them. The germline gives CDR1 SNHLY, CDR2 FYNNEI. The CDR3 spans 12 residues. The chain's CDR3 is CAGLSGANVLTF. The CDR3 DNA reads TGTGCCGGGCTCTCTGGGGCCAACGTCCTGACTTTC. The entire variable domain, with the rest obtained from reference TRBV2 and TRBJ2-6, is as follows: EPEVTQTPSHQVTQMGQEVILRCVPISNHLYFYWYRQILGQKVEFLVSFYNNEISEKSEIFDDQFSVERPDGSNFTLKIRSTKLEDSAMYFCAGLSGANVLTFGAGSRLTVL.

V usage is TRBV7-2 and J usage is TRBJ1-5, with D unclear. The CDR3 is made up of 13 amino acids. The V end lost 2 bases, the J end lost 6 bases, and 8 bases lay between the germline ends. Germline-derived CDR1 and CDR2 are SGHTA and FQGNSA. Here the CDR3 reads CASSLNTGQPQHF. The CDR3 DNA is TGTGCCAGCAGCTTAAATACGGGTCAGCCCCAGCATTTT.

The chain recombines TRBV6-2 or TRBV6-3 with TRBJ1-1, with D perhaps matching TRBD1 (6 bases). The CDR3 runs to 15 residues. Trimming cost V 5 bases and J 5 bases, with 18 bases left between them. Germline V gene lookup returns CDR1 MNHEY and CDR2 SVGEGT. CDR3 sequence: CASSLLGQIGTEAFF. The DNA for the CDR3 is TGTGCCAGCAGTCTATTAGGACAGATAGGTACTGAAGCTTTCTTT.

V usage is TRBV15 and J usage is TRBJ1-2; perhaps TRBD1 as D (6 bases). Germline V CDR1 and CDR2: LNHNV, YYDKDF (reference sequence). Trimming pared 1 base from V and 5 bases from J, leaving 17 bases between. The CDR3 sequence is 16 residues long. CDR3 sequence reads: CATSRVGGGSGYGYTF. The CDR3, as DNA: TGTGCCACCAGCAGAGTTGGTGGGGGCAGCGGATATGGCTACACCTTC.

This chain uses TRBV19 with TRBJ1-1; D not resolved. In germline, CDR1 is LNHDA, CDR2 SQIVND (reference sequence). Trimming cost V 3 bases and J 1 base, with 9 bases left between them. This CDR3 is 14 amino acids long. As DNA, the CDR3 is TGTGCCAGTAGTATTGTTTTATCGAACACTGAAGCTTTCTTT. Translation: CASSIVLSNTEAFF.

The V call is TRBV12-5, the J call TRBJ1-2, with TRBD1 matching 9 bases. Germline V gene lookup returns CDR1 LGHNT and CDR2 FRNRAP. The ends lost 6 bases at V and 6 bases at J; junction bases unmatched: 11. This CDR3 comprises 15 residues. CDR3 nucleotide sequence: TGTGCTAGTGGCCCCTCCCGGACAGGGGCCAATGGCTACACCTTC. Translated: CASGPSRTGANGYTF.

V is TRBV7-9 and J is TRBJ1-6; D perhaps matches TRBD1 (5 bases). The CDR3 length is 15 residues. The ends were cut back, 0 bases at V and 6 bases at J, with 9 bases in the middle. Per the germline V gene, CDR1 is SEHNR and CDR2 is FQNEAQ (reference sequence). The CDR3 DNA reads TGTGCCAGCAGCTTAGCTACAGGAGCTAATTCACCCCTCCACTTT. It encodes CASSLATGANSPLHF.

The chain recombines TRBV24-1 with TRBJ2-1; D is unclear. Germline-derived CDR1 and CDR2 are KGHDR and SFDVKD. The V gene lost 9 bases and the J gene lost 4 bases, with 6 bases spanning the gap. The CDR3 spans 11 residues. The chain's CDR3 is CATGDYNEQFF. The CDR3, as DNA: TGTGCCACCGGGGATTACAATGAGCAGTTCTTC.

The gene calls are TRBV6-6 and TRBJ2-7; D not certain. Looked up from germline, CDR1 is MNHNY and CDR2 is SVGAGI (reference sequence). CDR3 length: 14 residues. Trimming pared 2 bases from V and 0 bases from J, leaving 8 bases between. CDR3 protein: CASSYGHLSYEQYF. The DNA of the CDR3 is TGTGCCAGCAGTTACGGGCATCTCTCCTACGAGCAGTACTTC.

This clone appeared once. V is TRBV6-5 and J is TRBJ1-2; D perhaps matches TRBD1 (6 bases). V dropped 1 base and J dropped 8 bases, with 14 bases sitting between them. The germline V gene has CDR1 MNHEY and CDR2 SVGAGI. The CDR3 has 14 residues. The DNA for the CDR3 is TGTGCCAGCAGTTACTTGGCAGGGGCAGGGGGCTACACCTTC. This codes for CASSYLAGAGGYTF.

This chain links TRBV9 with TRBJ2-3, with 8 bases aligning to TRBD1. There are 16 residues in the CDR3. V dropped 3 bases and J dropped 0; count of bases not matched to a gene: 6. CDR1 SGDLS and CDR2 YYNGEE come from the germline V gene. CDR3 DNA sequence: TGTGCCAGCAGCGCACAGGGGGGCCATAGCACAGATACGCAGTATTTT. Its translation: CASSAQGGHSTDTQYF.

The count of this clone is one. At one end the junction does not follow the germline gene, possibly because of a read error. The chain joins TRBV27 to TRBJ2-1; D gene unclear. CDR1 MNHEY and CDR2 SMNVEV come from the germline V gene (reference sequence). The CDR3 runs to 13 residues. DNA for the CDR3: TGTGCCAGCAGTTTATCCTCCTCCAATGAGCAGTTCTTC. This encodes CASSLSSSNEQFF.

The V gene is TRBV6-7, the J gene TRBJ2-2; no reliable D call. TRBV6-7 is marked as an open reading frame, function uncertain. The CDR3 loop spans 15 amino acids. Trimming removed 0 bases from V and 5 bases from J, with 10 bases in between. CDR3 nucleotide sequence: TGTGCCAGCAGTTACTCAGGGCCCGGAACCGGGGAGCTGTTTTTT. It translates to CASSYSGPGTGELFF.

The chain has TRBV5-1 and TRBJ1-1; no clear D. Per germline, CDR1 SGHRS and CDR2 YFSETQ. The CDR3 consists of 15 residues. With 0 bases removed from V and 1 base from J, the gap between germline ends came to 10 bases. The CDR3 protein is CASSLDGQPNTEAFF. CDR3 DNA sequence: TGCGCCAGCAGCTTGGATGGGCAACCGAACACTGAAGCTTTCTTT.

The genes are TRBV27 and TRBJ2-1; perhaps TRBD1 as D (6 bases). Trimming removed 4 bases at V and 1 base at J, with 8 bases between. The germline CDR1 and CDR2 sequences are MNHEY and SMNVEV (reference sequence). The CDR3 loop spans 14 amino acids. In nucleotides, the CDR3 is TGTGCCAGCAGTTCACAGGGTTCCTACAATGAGCAGTTCTTC. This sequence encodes CASSSQGSYNEQFF.

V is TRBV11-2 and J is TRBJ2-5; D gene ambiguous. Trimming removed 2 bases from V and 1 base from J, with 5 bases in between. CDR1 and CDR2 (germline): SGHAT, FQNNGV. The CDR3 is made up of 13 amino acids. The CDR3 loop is CASSLWVQETQYF. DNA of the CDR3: TGTGCCAGCAGCTTATGGGTCCAAGAGACCCAGTACTTC.

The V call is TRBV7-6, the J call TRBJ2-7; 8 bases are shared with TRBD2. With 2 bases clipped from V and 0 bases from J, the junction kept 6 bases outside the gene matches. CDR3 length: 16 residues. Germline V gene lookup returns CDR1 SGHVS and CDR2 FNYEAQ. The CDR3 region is CASSLRAGENSYEQYF. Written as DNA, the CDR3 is TGTGCCAGCAGCTTAAGAGCGGGGGAGAACTCCTACGAGCAGTACTTC. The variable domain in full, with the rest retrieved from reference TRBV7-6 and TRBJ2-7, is GAGVSQSPRYKVTKRGQDVALRCDPISGHVSLYWYRQALGQGPEFLTYFNYEAQQDKSGLPNDRFSAERPEGSISTLTIQRTEQRDSAMYRCASSLRAGENSYEQYFGPGTRLTVT.

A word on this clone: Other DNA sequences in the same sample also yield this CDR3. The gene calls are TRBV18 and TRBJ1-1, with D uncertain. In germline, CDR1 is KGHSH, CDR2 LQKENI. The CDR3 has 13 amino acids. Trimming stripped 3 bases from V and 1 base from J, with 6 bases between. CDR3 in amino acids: CASSPGENTEAFF. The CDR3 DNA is TGTGCCAGCTCACCTGGGGAGAACACTGAAGCTTTCTTT.

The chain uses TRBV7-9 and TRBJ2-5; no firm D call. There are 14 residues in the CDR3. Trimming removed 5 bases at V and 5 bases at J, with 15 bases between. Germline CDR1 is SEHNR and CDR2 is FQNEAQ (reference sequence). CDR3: CASSLKGNGETQYF. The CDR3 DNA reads TGTGCCAGCAGCCTAAAGGGTAATGGGGAGACCCAGTACTTC.

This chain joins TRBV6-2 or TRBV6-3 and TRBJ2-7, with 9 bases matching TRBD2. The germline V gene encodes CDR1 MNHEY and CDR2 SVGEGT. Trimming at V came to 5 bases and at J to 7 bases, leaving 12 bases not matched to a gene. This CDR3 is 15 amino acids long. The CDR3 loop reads CASSLLTSGWGEQYF. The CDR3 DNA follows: TGTGCCAGCAGTCTCCTGACTAGCGGCTGGGGGGAGCAGTACTTC.